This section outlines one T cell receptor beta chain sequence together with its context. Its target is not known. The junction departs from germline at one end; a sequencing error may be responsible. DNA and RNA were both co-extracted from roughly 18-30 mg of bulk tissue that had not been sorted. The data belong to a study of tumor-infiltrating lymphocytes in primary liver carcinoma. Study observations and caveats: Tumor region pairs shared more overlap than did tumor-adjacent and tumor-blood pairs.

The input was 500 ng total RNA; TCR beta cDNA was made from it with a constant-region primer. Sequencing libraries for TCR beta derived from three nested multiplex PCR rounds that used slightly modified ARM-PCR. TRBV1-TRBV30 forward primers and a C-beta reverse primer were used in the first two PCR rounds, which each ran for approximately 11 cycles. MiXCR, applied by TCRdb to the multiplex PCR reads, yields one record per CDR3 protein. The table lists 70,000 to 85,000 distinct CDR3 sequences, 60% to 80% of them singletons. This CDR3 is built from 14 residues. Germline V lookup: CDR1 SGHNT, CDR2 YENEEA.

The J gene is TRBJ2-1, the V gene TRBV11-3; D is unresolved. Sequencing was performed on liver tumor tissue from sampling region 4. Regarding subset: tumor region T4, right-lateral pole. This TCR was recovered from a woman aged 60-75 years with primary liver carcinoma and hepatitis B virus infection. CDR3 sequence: CASSLDHVGNEHFF. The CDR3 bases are TGTGCCAGCAGCTTAGATCACGTGGGCAATGAACACTTTTTC. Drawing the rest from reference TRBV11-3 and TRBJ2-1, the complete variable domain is EAGVVQSPRYKIIEKKQPVAFWCNPISGHNTLYWYLQNLGQGPELLIRYENEEAVDDSQLPKDRFSAERLKGVDSTLKIQPAELGDSAVYLCASSLDHVGNEHFFGPGTRLTVL.